The 28 T cell receptor beta chains presented below share a single source sample, sequenced in a study of chemoradiotherapy in HPV16-positive cancers. Sequencing was performed with immunoSEQ multiplex PCR; in TCRdb, only in-frame clones are kept and a portion is missing. The sample includes approximately 12,000 clones, about three fifths of them seen just once. The sample was acquired from a patient who underwent chemoradiotherapy. The receptors stem from a human donor with HPV-associated anogenital cancer.

The CDR3 DNA sequence: TGCGCCAGCAGCCGATCCGGGACTATCCAACACGGGGAGCTGTTTTTT. This codes for CASSRSGTIQHGELFF. The chain has TRBV4-3 and TRBJ2-2; the match to TRBD2 covers 7 bases. The germline V gene encodes CDR1 LGHNA and CDR2 YSLEER. V lost 4 bases and J lost 7; bases outside the gene matches: 12. CDR3 length: 16 residues.

This clone occurred a few times. The chain combines TRBV6-1 with TRBJ1-5; D is perhaps TRBD1 (5 bases). V was clipped by 7 bases and J by 2 bases, with 15 bases between them. Looked up from germline, CDR1 is MNHNS and CDR2 is SASEGT. CDR3 length equals 15 residues. This chain's CDR3 is CASKDGAGGNQPQHF. For the CDR3, the DNA is TGTGCCAGCAAAGACGGGGCTGGGGGCAATCAGCCCCAGCATTTT.

A single count supports this clone. The V call is TRBV4-2, the J call TRBJ2-5; 8 bases line up with TRBD2. V was pared by 0 bases and J by 7 bases, with 10 bases of the junction left unmatched. CDR3 length: 16 residues. Germline CDR1 and CDR2: LGHNA and YNFKEQ. For the CDR3, the DNA is TGTGCCAGCAGCCAAGAAGAGGGACTAGATACTGTGACCCAGTACTTC. This encodes CASSQEEGLDTVTQYF.

This clone was counted between two and nine times. The V call is TRBV19, the J call TRBJ2-7; D may match TRBD1 or TRBD2 (6 bases each). The CDR3 extends over 15 amino acids. CDR1 LNHDA and CDR2 SQIVND come from the germline V gene (reference sequence). V lost 5 bases, J lost 1 base, and 15 bases lay in between. CDR3 bases: TGTGCCAGTAGTCCTTCAGGAGGGGGATCCTACGAGCAGTACTTC. Its protein is CASSPSGGGSYEQYF.

This clone was observed a handful of times. The chain combines TRBV11-3 with TRBJ2-7; 11 bases are a match to TRBD2. The CDR3 is 17 amino acids. V was clipped by 4 bases and J by 1 base; unmatched bases: 9. From germline, CDR1 is SGHNT and CDR2 YENEEA. The CDR3 sequence: CASSSLAGGTASYEQYF. The CDR3 DNA reads as TGTGCCAGCAGCTCCCTAGCGGGGGGCACGGCTTCCTACGAGCAGTACTTC.

This chain joins TRBV14 and TRBJ2-1; 10 nucleotides agree with TRBD2. After removal of 2 bases from V and 4 bases from J, the junction contained 5 bases not matched to a gene. The germline V gene encodes CDR1 SGHDN and CDR2 FVKESK. This CDR3 contains 16 residues. The DNA of the CDR3 is TGTGCCAGCAGCCAAATTCGGACTAGCGGTTACAATGAGCAGTTCTTC. Protein sequence: CASSQIRTSGYNEQFF.

This sequence joins TRBV11-2 and TRBJ2-1, with D possibly being TRBD1 (6 bases). V lost 5 bases, J lost 0 bases, and 14 bases lay in between. The CDR3 is made up of 16 amino acids. Germline V gives CDR1 SGHAT, CDR2 FQNNGV. CDR3 loop: CASSPSGASSYNEQFF. The CDR3 region has the DNA TGTGCCAGCAGCCCGTCAGGGGCAAGCTCCTACAATGAGCAGTTCTTC.

This clone was seen more than once but under ten times. The chain employs TRBV7-9 and TRBJ2-6; D gene ambiguous. The V and J ends lost 5 bases and 1 base respectively, with 9 bases between them. CDR1 is SEHNR and CDR2 is FQNEAQ in the germline V gene (reference sequence). The CDR3 loop spans 15 amino acids. CDR3 residues: CASSPTVSGANVLTF. In DNA, the CDR3 is TGTGCCAGCAGCCCGACGGTATCTGGGGCCAACGTCCTGACTTTC.

The V gene is TRBV27, the J gene TRBJ2-5; D is uncertain. The CDR3 is 14 residues long. V was pared by 3 bases and J by 2 bases, with 10 bases between. Germline V gene data show CDR1 as MNHEY and CDR2 as SMNVEV (reference sequence). The CDR3: CASSFAGFQETQYF. The CDR3 DNA reads as TGTGCCAGCAGTTTCGCCGGGTTTCAAGAGACCCAGTACTTC.

The chain couples TRBV5-4 to TRBJ1-5; D is unclear. V lost 0 bases, J lost 2 bases, and 9 bases lay in between. This CDR3 comprises 15 residues. The germline V gene encodes CDR1 SGHNT and CDR2 YYREEE (reference sequence). CDR3 region: CASSLGRDRNQPQHF. The CDR3 region has the DNA TGTGCCAGCAGCTTGGGTAGGGATCGCAATCAGCCCCAGCATTTT.

This chain uses TRBV5-1 with TRBJ1-1; 10 bases fit TRBD1. In germline, CDR1 is SGHRS, CDR2 YFSETQ. The trim removed 0 bases at V and 6 bases at J, leaving 5 bases unmatched. CDR3 length: 15 residues. The CDR3: CASSLGLGQGSEAFF. CDR3 in DNA: TGCGCCAGCAGCTTGGGTTTGGGACAGGGGTCTGAAGCTTTCTTT.

The chain's CDR3 is CASSPHRTEDPTEAFF. DNA for the CDR3: TGTGCCAGTAGTCCCCACCGGACAGAAGATCCCACTGAAGCTTTCTTT. The V call is TRBV19, the J call TRBJ1-1; D possibly corresponds to TRBD1 (6 bases). Looked up from germline, CDR1 is LNHDA and CDR2 is SQIVND (reference sequence). This CDR3 has 16 residues. Trimming left V 5 bases short and J 4 bases short, with 20 bases between.

This clone was seen more than once but under ten times. The chain links TRBV5-1 to TRBJ1-6; D call uncertain. This CDR3 is 15 amino acids long. Germline CDR1 reads SGHRS; CDR2 reads YFSETQ. The V end was cut by 4 bases, the J end by 8 bases, with 16 bases between. The CDR3 nucleotides are TGCGCCAGCAGCCCCCGGACGGTTTCGGATTCACCCCTCCACTTT. Translating it yields CASSPRTVSDSPLHF.

The chain has TRBV28 and TRBJ1-2, with 10 positions matching TRBD1. Germline values: CDR1 MDHEN, CDR2 SYDVKM. The CDR3 covers 17 residues. V gave up 2 bases and J gave up 7 bases; unmatched junction bases: 13. The CDR3 region has the DNA TGTGCCAGCAGTTTACGGTGGTGGGACAGGGGCTCTTCTGGCTACACCTTC. Translated, it gives CASSLRWWDRGSSGYTF.

The CDR3 spells CASSLTGGGVHEKLFF. CDR3 nucleotide sequence: TGTGCCAGCAGTTTGACAGGGGGGGGTGTCCATGAAAAACTGTTTTTT. The rearrangement links TRBV28 to TRBJ1-4; TRBD1 agrees at 9 bases. CDR1 is MDHEN, CDR2 SYDVKM, per germline. The CDR3 covers 16 residues. V trimming: 3 bases; J trimming: 6 bases; junction bases outside the gene matches: 8. Looking up the rest from reference TRBV28 and TRBJ1-4 gives the full variable domain: DVKVTQSSRYLVKRTGEKVFLECVQDMDHENMFWYRQDPGLGLRLIYFSYDVKMKEKGDIPEGYSVSREKKERFSLILESASTNQTSMYLCASSLTGGGVHEKLFFGSGTQLSVL.

This chain links TRBV7-9 with TRBJ2-2; 7 bases map to TRBD1. This CDR3 region has 13 residues. Germline V gene data show CDR1 as SEHNR and CDR2 as FQNEAQ (reference sequence). The trim removed 7 bases at V and 7 bases at J, leaving 6 bases unmatched. The chain's CDR3 is CASKMTGNGELFF. Here the CDR3 DNA reads TGTGCCAGCAAAATGACAGGGAACGGGGAGCTGTTTTTT.

The J gene is TRBJ2-2, the V gene TRBV30, with D uncertain. This CDR3 is 14 amino acids long. The germline V gene has CDR1 GTSNPN and CDR2 SVGIG (reference sequence). V dropped 2 bases and J dropped 0 bases, with 7 bases sitting between them. The CDR3 is CAWSPPPNTGELFF. The CDR3 DNA sequence: TGTGCCTGGAGTCCCCCCCCGAACACCGGGGAGCTGTTTTTT.

This sequence joins TRBV6-6 and TRBJ1-1; unclear D gene. Germline V gene lookup returns CDR1 MNHNY and CDR2 SVGAGI (reference sequence). V was shortened by 4 bases and J by 4 bases, with 16 bases between the two germline ends. The CDR3 runs 15 residues. CDR3 in DNA: TGTGCCAGCAGTTCCCAGAGGCCCGTGGGCACTGAAGCTTTCTTT. Encoded protein: CASSSQRPVGTEAFF.

V is TRBV5-4 and J is TRBJ2-2; 7 bases line up with TRBD1. Germline V gene sequence: CDR1 SGHNT, CDR2 YYREEE (reference sequence). Trimming took 7 bases from V and 0 from J; bases not matched to a gene: 9. The CDR3 has 16 residues. The CDR3 nucleotides are TGTGCCAGCTCGGACAGGAGACTCGCGAACACCGGGGAGCTGTTTTTT. Protein: CASSDRRLANTGELFF.

The chain uses TRBV6-4 and TRBJ1-1; D is ambiguous. Germline CDR1 reads MRHNA; CDR2 reads SNTAGT. The CDR3 sequence is 13 residues long. V gave up 6 bases and J gave up 0 bases, with 8 bases separating them. The CDR3 DNA follows: TGTGCCAGCAGAAAGACGGTGAACACTGAAGCTTTCTTT. This translates into CASRKTVNTEAFF.

V and J are TRBV25-1 and TRBJ2-5; 8 bases are shared with TRBD2. There are 16 residues in the CDR3. Per germline, CDR1 MGHDK and CDR2 SYGVNS. J gave up 4 bases and V 1 base, and 8 bases lay outside the gene matches. Here the CDR3 reads CASSELPGRARETQYF. CDR3 bases: TGTGCCAGCAGTGAATTGCCCGGGAGGGCCAGAGAGACCCAGTACTTC.

The V and J genes are TRBV11-2 and TRBJ2-4; 7 positions agree with TRBD2. Germline V lookup: CDR1 SGHAT, CDR2 FQNNGV. The CDR3 consists of 15 residues. V shed 1 base, J shed 7 bases, and the junction held 7 bases outside the gene matches. This CDR3 reads CASSLGRLAANIQYF. The CDR3 nucleotides are TGTGCCAGCAGCTTAGGGAGGCTAGCGGCTAACATTCAGTACTTC.

The chain recombines TRBV15 with TRBJ1-2; D is undetermined. Germline CDR1 reads LNHNV; CDR2 reads YYDKDF (reference sequence). V was cut by 4 bases and J by 5 bases, with 17 bases left in between. The CDR3 has 15 amino acids. The CDR3 sequence is CATSKEARSSYGYTF. CDR3 sequence (DNA): TGTGCCACCAGCAAAGAGGCCCGATCCTCATATGGCTACACCTTC.

The J gene is TRBJ2-6, the V gene TRBV4-2; D unclear. This CDR3 comprises 17 residues. From germline, CDR1 is LGHNA and CDR2 YNFKEQ. Trimming shortened V by 0 bases and J by 0 bases, and 9 bases separated the two germline ends. The CDR3: CASSQDPWSSGANVLTF. Here the CDR3 DNA reads TGTGCCAGCAGCCAAGATCCATGGAGCTCTGGGGCCAACGTCCTGACTTTC.

J is TRBJ2-7 and V is TRBV5-1; 9 positions agree with TRBD1. Trimming cost V 2 bases and J 5 bases; bases outside gene matches: 8. The CDR3 extends over 15 amino acids. Germline-derived CDR1 and CDR2 are SGHRS and YFSETQ. The CDR3 nucleotides are TGCGCCAGCAGCTTTTCCGGGACAGGGTATAACGAGCAGTACTTC. It is translated as CASSFSGTGYNEQYF.

The genes are TRBV19 and TRBJ2-7; TRBD2 matches 9 bases. There are 15 residues in the CDR3. Germline CDR1 reads LNHDA; CDR2 reads SQIVND (reference sequence). V dropped 3 bases and J dropped 3; count of bases not matched to a gene: 6. In DNA, the CDR3 is TGTGCCAGTAGTATTCTAGCGGGGAGCCACTACGAGCAGTACTTC. Protein product: CASSILAGSHYEQYF.

This chain connects TRBV19 to TRBJ1-5; 8 bases agree with TRBD1. V gave up 0 bases and J gave up 9 bases; unmatched junction bases: 7. The germline V gene has CDR1 LNHDA and CDR2 SQIVND (reference sequence). There are 15 residues in the CDR3. DNA of the CDR3: TGTGCCAGTAGTATAGAGGCCGGGACAGGAAGGCCCCAGCATTTT. Translated, it gives CASSIEAGTGRPQHF.

The chain uses TRBV14 and TRBJ2-3; 7 bases fit TRBD1. This CDR3 region has 15 residues. With 1 base clipped from V and 5 bases from J, the junction kept 6 bases outside the gene matches. Germline CDR1 reads SGHDN; CDR2 reads FVKESK. The CDR3 protein is CASSQGRGYGDTQYF. The CDR3 DNA is TGTGCCAGCAGCCAAGGCAGGGGGTATGGAGATACGCAGTATTTT.